These 21 T cell receptor beta chains came from one sample sequenced in a study of blood T cell repertoires in COVID-19 (TCRdb year 2020). Library preparation employed the immunoSEQ multiplex PCR assay. What TCRdb holds here is the immuneACCESS table cut down to in-frame rearrangements. Part of the clones is not present; checked against another copy, under half of the missing clones reflect an unresolved V gene, and the others are unexplained. The table for this sample lists over 85,000 clones; roughly 82% of them were counted only once. The ten largest clones take up approximately 15% of the sample. The specimen sequenced was peripheral blood. Receptor source: a woman aged 55-69 years with acute or convalescent COVID-19.

The CDR3 sequence is CASSLSRTGAYGYTF. The CDR3, as DNA: TGTGCCAGCAGTTTATCTCGGACAGGGGCCTATGGCTACACCTTC. The rearrangement joins TRBV27 to TRBJ1-2; 9 bases agree with TRBD1. Per germline, CDR1 MNHEY and CDR2 SMNVEV (reference sequence). This CDR3 contains 15 residues. Losses at the gene ends were 0 bases for V and 4 bases for J; bases not matched to a gene: 3.

The rearrangement links TRBV7-2 to TRBJ2-7; 7 bases line up with TRBD1. The V gene end was trimmed by 4 bases and the J gene end by 0 bases; junction bases not matched to a gene: 12. From germline, CDR1 is SGHTA and CDR2 FQGNSA. CDR3 length equals 17 residues. The CDR3 region has the DNA TGTGCCAGCAGCTCCCCGACCACAGGGGATTTCTCCTACGAGCAGTACTTC. Residues: CASSSPTTGDFSYEQYF.

The V call is TRBV7-9, the J call TRBJ1-4; D remains unclear. Trimming pared 5 bases from V and 7 bases from J, leaving 11 bases between. The CDR3 totals 13 residues. In germline, CDR1 is SEHNR, CDR2 FQNEAQ (reference sequence). The CDR3: CASSPVNGEKLFF. CDR3 nucleotides: TGTGCCAGCAGCCCCGTTAACGGTGAAAAACTGTTTTTT. The complete variable domain, with remaining parts taken from reference TRBV7-9 and TRBJ1-4, reads DTGVSQNPRHKITKRGQNVTFRCDPISEHNRLYWYRQTLGQGPEFLTYFQNEAQLEKSRLLSDRFSAERPKGSFSTLEIQRTEQGDSAMYLCASSPVNGEKLFFGSGTQLSVL.

The chain couples TRBV30 to TRBJ1-4; 8 bases agree with TRBD1. Germline trimming cut 3 bases from V and 7 bases from J; bases unmatched to any gene: 7. The CDR3 totals 14 residues. Germline CDR1 GTSNPN, CDR2 SVGIG (reference sequence). CDR3 residues: CAWSEGTGGEKLFF. As DNA, the CDR3 is TGTGCCTGGAGCGAAGGGACAGGCGGTGAAAAACTGTTTTTT.

The chain couples TRBV11-2 to TRBJ2-1, with TRBD2 matching over 9 bases. This CDR3 region has 15 residues. V shed 7 bases, J shed 1 base, and the junction held 5 bases outside the gene matches. Germline CDR1 reads SGHAT; CDR2 reads FQNNGV. The CDR3 DNA follows: TGTGCCAGCATCAAAGCGGGGGGTTCCTACAATGAGCAGTTCTTC. This encodes CASIKAGGSYNEQFF. Drawing the rest from reference TRBV11-2 and TRBJ2-1, the complete variable domain is EAGVAQSPRYKIIEKRQSVAFWCNPISGHATLYWYQQILGQGPKLLIQFQNNGVVDDSQLPKDRFSAERLKGVDSTLKIQPAKLEDSAVYLCASIKAGGSYNEQFFGPGTRLTVL.

The chain joins TRBV6-2 or TRBV6-3 to TRBJ2-3; D not resolved. The CDR3 loop spans 12 amino acids. Germline V gene data show CDR1 as MNHEY and CDR2 as SVGEGT. V lost 5 bases to trimming and J lost 2 bases, with 5 bases between them. CDR3 amino acids: CASSSITDTQYF. The CDR3 bases are TGTGCCAGCAGTAGCATCACAGATACGCAGTATTTT.

The genes are TRBV7-3 and TRBJ1-1; 9 nucleotides line up with TRBD1. Trimming took 10 bases from V and 2 from J; bases not matched to a gene: 5. The CDR3 sequence is 13 residues long. CDR1 is SGHTA and CDR2 is FQGTGA in the germline V gene. The CDR3: CATGTGSNTEAFF. The CDR3 coding sequence is TGTGCCACCGGGACAGGGAGTAACACTGAAGCTTTCTTT.

This clone was seen a single time. The chain joins TRBV19 to TRBJ2-1; TRBD1 agrees at 8 bases. Germline V gene lookup returns CDR1 LNHDA and CDR2 SQIVND (reference sequence). CDR3 size: 15 residues. The V segment lost 5 bases and the J segment 7 bases; nucleotides outside the gene matches: 10. The DNA of the CDR3 is TGTGCCAGTAGTCTCACCGGGACAGGTGATAATGAGCAGTTCTTC. Translated: CASSLTGTGDNEQFF.

This chain links TRBV2 with TRBJ1-4, with TRBD1 matching 7 bases. The CDR3 runs to 17 residues. Per the germline V gene, CDR1 is SNHLY and CDR2 is FYNNEI. Trimming removed 7 bases from V and 7 bases from J; junction bases left unmatched: 18. CDR3 loop: CASTEGLGGPGIEKLFF. The CDR3, as DNA: TGTGCCAGCACCGAGGGGTTAGGGGGCCCTGGGATTGAAAAACTGTTTTTT. The full variable domain, in which reference TRBV2 and TRBJ1-4 provide the parts outside the CDR3, is EPEVTQTPSHQVTQMGQEVILRCVPISNHLYFYWYRQILGQKVEFLVSFYNNEISEKSEIFDDQFSVERPDGSNFTLKIRSTKLEDSAMYFCASTEGLGGPGIEKLFFGSGTQLSVL.

The V call is TRBV6-5, the J call TRBJ2-4; 7 positions agree with TRBD1. Germline CDR1 reads MNHEY; CDR2 reads SVGAGI. V was pared by 6 bases and J by 3 bases, with 8 bases of the junction left unmatched. The CDR3 contains 15 residues. The chain's CDR3 is CASRYRQGGKNIQYF. In nucleotides, the CDR3 is TGTGCCAGCAGATATAGACAGGGTGGCAAAAACATTCAGTACTTC.

CDR3 coding DNA: TGTGCCAGCTCAGGTACTAGCAATCAGCCCCAGCATTTT. Translation: CASSGTSNQPQHF. The chain links TRBV12-3 or TRBV12-4 to TRBJ1-5, with no clear D. Trimming cost V 8 bases and J 0 bases, with 8 bases left between them. The CDR3 runs 13 residues.

In regard to this clone: Other DNA sequences within the sample encode an identical CDR3. The gene calls are TRBV20-1 and TRBJ2-1, with D possibly TRBD1 on 6 matching bases. The CDR3 has 15 residues. Per germline, CDR1 DFQATT and CDR2 SNEGSKA (reference sequence). Trimming stripped 3 bases from V and 0 bases from J, with 12 bases between. The CDR3, as DNA: TGCAGTGCTAGTGTAGGACAGCGCTCCTACAATGAGCAGTTCTTC. As protein: CSASVGQRSYNEQFF.

The chain has TRBV7-2 and TRBJ2-7; TRBD1 is a possible D gene (5 bases). The CDR3 sequence is 14 residues long. Germline CDR1 SGHTA, CDR2 FQGNSA. The ends were cut back, 8 bases at V and 3 bases at J, with 17 bases in the middle. CDR3 amino acids: CASQLGQGNYEQYF. CDR3 coding DNA: TGTGCCAGCCAATTGGGCCAGGGCAACTACGAGCAGTACTTC.

This chain uses TRBV5-1 with TRBJ1-1, with TRBD1 matching over 9 bases. CDR3 length equals 16 residues. Unmatched junction bases numbered 9, after V lost 1 base and J lost 5 bases. Germline CDR1 and CDR2: SGHRS and YFSETQ. CDR3 coding DNA: TGCGCCAGCAGCTTGTCCGGAACAGGGGGCTGGACTGAAGCTTTCTTT. Protein product: CASSLSGTGGWTEAFF. Drawing the rest from reference TRBV5-1 and TRBJ1-1, the complete variable domain is KAGVTQTPRYLIKTRGQQVTLSCSPISGHRSVSWYQQTPGQGLQFLFEYFSETQRNKGNFPGRFSGRQFSNSRSEMNVSTLELGDSALYLCASSLSGTGGWTEAFFGQGTRLTVV.

This chain uses TRBV28 with TRBJ1-6; D gene unclear. This CDR3 has 13 residues. V was shortened by 6 bases and J by 5 bases, with 8 bases between the two germline ends. Germline loops: CDR1 MDHEN, CDR2 SYDVKM. CDR3 in DNA: TGTGCCAGCAGCTCAACAAATAATTCACCCCTCCACTTT. This sequence encodes CASSSTNNSPLHF.

The chain employs TRBV4-1 and TRBJ1-3, with TRBD1 as a possible D gene (5 bases). The V gene lost 0 bases and the J gene lost 3 bases, with 15 bases spanning the gap. CDR3 length: 17 amino acids. CDR1 and CDR2 from the germline V gene are MGHRA and YSYEKL. CDR3 nucleotides: TGCGCCAGCAGCCAAGATCAGGGAACAGGATTTGGAAACACCATATATTTT. It specifies CASSQDQGTGFGNTIYF.

The chain recombines TRBV4-3 with TRBJ2-2, with TRBD2 as a possible D gene (6 bases). The germline V and J ends were trimmed by 0 bases and 7 bases, with 15 bases remaining between them. CDR1 and CDR2 (germline): LGHNA, YSLEER. The CDR3 totals 16 residues. Here the CDR3 DNA reads TGCGCCAGCAGCCAAGAGGTGGAGGGGAGCGGCGGGGAGCTGTTTTTT. It encodes CASSQEVEGSGGELFF.

This rearrangement joins TRBV5-1 to TRBJ2-5; possible D gene TRBD2, 6 bases. V shed 3 bases and J shed 2 bases, with 14 bases lying between them. Germline values: CDR1 SGHRS, CDR2 YFSETQ. The CDR3 extends over 15 amino acids. The CDR3 nucleotides are TGCGCCAGCAGCTCAATCGGGGGAGATCAAGAGACCCAGTACTTC. Translation: CASSSIGGDQETQYF.

This chain uses TRBV6-2 or TRBV6-3 with TRBJ1-2; 7 bases map to TRBD1. Germline V gene lookup returns CDR1 MNHEY and CDR2 SVGEGT. The V gene end was trimmed by 3 bases and the J gene end by 4 bases; junction bases not matched to a gene: 8. The CDR3 is 15 residues long. The CDR3 loop is CASSYAGTARYGYTF. Written as DNA, the CDR3 is TGTGCCAGCAGTTATGCCGGGACAGCCCGCTATGGCTACACCTTC.

Here the CDR3 reads CASSPSGQGIDNEQFF. The CDR3 nucleotides are TGTGCCAGCTCACCATCGGGACAGGGGATCGACAATGAGCAGTTCTTC. The V and J genes are TRBV18 and TRBJ2-1, with 10 bases matching TRBD1. CDR3 size: 16 residues. With V trimmed by 2 bases and J by 5 bases, 6 bases remained unmatched. The germline V gene encodes CDR1 KGHSH and CDR2 LQKENI.

The chain employs TRBV5-1 and TRBJ2-2; 7 positions match TRBD2. With 5 bases clipped from V and 1 base from J, the junction kept 5 bases outside the gene matches. The V gene's germline CDR1 is SGHRS and CDR2 YFSETQ. The CDR3 has 15 amino acids. CDR3 residues: CASRFRGGNTGELFF. The CDR3 nucleotides read TGCGCCAGCAGGTTTCGCGGGGGGAACACCGGGGAGCTGTTTTTT. Together with reference TRBV5-1 and TRBJ2-2, the CDR3 gives the full variable domain: KAGVTQTPRYLIKTRGQQVTLSCSPISGHRSVSWYQQTPGQGLQFLFEYFSETQRNKGNFPGRFSGRQFSNSRSEMNVSTLELGDSALYLCASRFRGGNTGELFFGEGSRLTVL.